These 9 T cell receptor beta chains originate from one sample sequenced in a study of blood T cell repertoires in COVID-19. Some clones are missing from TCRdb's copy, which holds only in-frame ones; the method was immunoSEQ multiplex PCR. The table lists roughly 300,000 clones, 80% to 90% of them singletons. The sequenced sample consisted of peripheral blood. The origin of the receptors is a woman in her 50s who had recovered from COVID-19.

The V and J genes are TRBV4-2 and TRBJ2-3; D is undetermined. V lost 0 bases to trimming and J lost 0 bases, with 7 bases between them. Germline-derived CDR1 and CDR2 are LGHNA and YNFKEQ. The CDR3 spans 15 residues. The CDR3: CASSQEAPSTDTQYF. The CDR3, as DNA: TGTGCCAGCAGCCAAGAGGCTCCCAGCACAGATACGCAGTATTTT.

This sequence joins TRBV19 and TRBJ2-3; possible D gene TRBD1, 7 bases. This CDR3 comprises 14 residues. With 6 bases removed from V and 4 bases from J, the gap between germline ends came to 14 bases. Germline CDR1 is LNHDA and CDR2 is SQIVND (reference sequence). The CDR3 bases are TGTGCCAGTAGCTATTCAGGGGGGTCAGATACGCAGTATTTT. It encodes CASSYSGGSDTQYF. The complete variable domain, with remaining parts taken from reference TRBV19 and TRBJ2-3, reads DGGITQSPKYLFRKEGQNVTLSCEQNLNHDAMYWYRQDPGQGLRLIYYSQIVNDFQKGDIAEGYSVSREKKESFPLTVTSAQKNPTAFYLCASSYSGGSDTQYFGPGTRLTVL.

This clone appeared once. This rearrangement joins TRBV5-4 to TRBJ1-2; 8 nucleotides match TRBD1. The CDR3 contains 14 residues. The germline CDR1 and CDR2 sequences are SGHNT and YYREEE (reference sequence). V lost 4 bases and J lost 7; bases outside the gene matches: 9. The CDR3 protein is CASSGFGQGGGYTF. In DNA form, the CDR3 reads TGTGCCAGCAGCGGATTCGGACAGGGAGGTGGCTACACCTTC. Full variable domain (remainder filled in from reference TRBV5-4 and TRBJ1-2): ETGVTQSPTHLIKTRGQQVTLRCSSQSGHNTVSWYQQALGQGPQFIFQYYREEENGRGNFPPRFSGLQFPNYSSELNVNALELDDSALYLCASSGFGQGGGYTFGSGTRLTVV.

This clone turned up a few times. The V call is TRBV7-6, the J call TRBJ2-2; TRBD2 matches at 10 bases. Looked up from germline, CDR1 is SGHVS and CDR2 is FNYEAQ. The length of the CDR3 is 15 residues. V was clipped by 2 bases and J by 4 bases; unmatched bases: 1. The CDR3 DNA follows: TGTGCCAGCAGCTTAACTAGCGGGACCACCGGGGAGCTGTTTTTT. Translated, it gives CASSLTSGTTGELFF.

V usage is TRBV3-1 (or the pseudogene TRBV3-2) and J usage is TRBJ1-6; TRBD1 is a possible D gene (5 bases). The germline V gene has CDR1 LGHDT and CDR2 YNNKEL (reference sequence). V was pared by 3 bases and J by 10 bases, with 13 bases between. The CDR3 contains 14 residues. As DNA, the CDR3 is TGTGCCAGCAGCCAGGTTAGCAGGGAATCACCCCTCCACTTT. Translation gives CASSQVSRESPLHF.

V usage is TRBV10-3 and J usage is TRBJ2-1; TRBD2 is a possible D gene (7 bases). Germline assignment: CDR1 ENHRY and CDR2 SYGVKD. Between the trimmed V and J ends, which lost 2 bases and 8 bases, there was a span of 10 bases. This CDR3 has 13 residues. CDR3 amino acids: CAISERGGDEQFF. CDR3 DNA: TGTGCCATCAGTGAGAGGGGGGGGGATGAGCAGTTCTTC.

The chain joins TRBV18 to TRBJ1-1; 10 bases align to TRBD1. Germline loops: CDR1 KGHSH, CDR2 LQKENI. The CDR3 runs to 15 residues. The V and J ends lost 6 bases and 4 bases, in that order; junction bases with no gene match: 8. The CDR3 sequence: CASSLGDRGPTEAFF. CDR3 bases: TGTGCCAGCTCGTTGGGGGACAGGGGCCCCACTGAAGCTTTCTTT.

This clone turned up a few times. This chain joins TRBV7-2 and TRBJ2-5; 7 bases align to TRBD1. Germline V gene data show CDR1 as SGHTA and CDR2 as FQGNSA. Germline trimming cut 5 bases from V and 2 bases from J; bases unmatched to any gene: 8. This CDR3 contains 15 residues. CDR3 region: CASSHGDREQETQYF. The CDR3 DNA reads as TGTGCCAGCAGCCACGGGGACAGAGAGCAAGAGACCCAGTACTTC.

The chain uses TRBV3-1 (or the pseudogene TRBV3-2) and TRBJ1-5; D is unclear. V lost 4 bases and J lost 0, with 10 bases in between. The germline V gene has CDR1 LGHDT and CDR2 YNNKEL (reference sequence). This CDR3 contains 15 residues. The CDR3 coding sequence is TGTGCCAGCAGCCGAGGCCTCCTTAGCAATCAGCCCCAGCATTTT. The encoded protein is CASSRGLLSNQPQHF.